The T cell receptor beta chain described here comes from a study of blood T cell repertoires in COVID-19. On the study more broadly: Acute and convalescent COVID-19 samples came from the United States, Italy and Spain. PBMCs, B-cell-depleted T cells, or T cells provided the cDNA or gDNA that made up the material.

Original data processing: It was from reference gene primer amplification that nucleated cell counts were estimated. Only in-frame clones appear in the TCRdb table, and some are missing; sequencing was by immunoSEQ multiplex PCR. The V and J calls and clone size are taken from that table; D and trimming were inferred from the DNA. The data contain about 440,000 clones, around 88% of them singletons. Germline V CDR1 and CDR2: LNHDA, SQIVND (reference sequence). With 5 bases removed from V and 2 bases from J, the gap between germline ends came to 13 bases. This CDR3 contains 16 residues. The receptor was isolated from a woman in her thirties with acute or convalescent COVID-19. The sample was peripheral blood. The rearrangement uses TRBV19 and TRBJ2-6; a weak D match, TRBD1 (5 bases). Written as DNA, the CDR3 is TGTGCCAGTAGTTTGTCTAGGGGTGCTGGGGCCAACGTCCTGACTTTC. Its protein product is CASSLSRGAGANVLTF.